This passage covers 18 T cell receptor beta chains from one sample sequenced in a study of early T cells in non-severe SARS-CoV-2 infection. TCRdb used MiXCR to reprocess the 5' RACE reads, holding one entry per CDR3 protein. Here the sample spans 54,000 or so distinct CDR3 sequences, roughly 5.9% being singletons. Sequencing was performed on whole blood. All receptors derive from an adult who was a healthcare worker with PCR-confirmed SARS-CoV-2 infection or an uninfected control (not recorded which).

The table lists this clonotype with a few counts. V usage is TRBV28 and J usage is TRBJ1-4, with D unresolved. With 5 bases removed from V and 7 bases from J, the gap between germline ends came to 17 bases. The CDR3 consists of 15 residues. Germline V gene lookup returns CDR1 MDHEN and CDR2 SYDVKM. The CDR3 spells CASSPEGRGGEKLFF. The CDR3 nucleotides read TGTGCCAGCAGTCCGGAGGGCCGGGGAGGTGAAAAACTGTTTTTT.

This clonotype has at least ten counts. The chain combines TRBV2 with TRBJ1-6, with unresolved D. The germline V and J ends were trimmed by 7 bases and 10 bases, with 17 bases remaining between them. Germline V CDR1 and CDR2: SNHLY, FYNNEI. The length of the CDR3 is 14 residues. Here the CDR3 DNA reads TGTGCCAGCAAACCCCCATCACCTGGGTCACCCCTCCACTTT. Translating gives CASKPPSPGSPLHF.

This clonotype was counted at least ten times. The V call is TRBV7-6, the J call TRBJ1-2; D may be TRBD1 (5 bases). This CDR3 has 14 residues. Per germline, CDR1 SGHVS and CDR2 FNYEAQ. Trimming pared 1 base from V and 6 bases from J, leaving 12 bases between. CDR3 sequence (DNA): TGTGCCAGCAGCTTAGATACCCGCAGGGATGGCTACACCTTC. It is translated as CASSLDTRRDGYTF. Combining the CDR3 with reference TRBV7-6 and TRBJ1-2 gives the whole variable domain GAGVSQSPRYKVTKRGQDVALRCDPISGHVSLYWYRQALGQGPEFLTYFNYEAQQDKSGLPNDRFSAERPEGSISTLTIQRTEQRDSAMYRCASSLDTRRDGYTFGSGTRLTVV.

The rearrangement uses TRBV6-4 and TRBJ2-1; either TRBD1 or TRBD2 may supply D (5 bases each). Trimming stripped 2 bases from V and 10 bases from J, with 15 bases between. Germline V gene lookup returns CDR1 MRHNA and CDR2 SNTAGT. The CDR3 is 14 amino acids. DNA for the CDR3: TGTGCCAGCAGTGACGAGTCCGAGGGGCAGGAGCAGTTCTTC. This translates into CASSDESEGQEQFF.

This clonotype was observed at least ten times. V gene TRBV7-3 combines with J gene TRBJ2-1; D gene unclear. CDR3 length equals 13 residues. Germline CDR1 and CDR2: SGHTA and FQGTGA. V was cut by 0 bases and J by 10 bases, with 10 bases left in between. The CDR3 sequence is CASSLTLGSEQFF. CDR3 sequence (DNA): TGTGCCAGCAGCTTAACGTTGGGCAGCGAGCAGTTCTTC.

This clonotype was recorded at least ten times. The chain is built from TRBV6-5 and TRBJ1-2; D is undetermined. V was cut by 7 bases and J by 0 bases, with 3 bases left in between. The germline CDR1 and CDR2 sequences are MNHEY and SVGAGI. The CDR3 runs to 11 residues. The chain's CDR3 is CASKTNYGYTF. The CDR3 DNA reads TGTGCCAGCAAAACTAACTATGGCTACACCTTC.

This clonotype came up many times. The rearrangement uses TRBV19 and TRBJ1-4; the D is unclear. The CDR3 sequence is 14 residues long. Germline V gives CDR1 LNHDA, CDR2 SQIVND (reference sequence). V gave up 1 base and J gave up 7 bases, with 10 bases separating them. CDR3 nucleotide sequence: TGTGCCAGTAGTATAGGTATTTTTGCTGAAAAACTGTTTTTT. Translation gives CASSIGIFAEKLFF.

In its sample, this clonotype was seen many times. The rearrangement joins TRBV5-1 to TRBJ1-6; maybe TRBD1 (5 bases). Germline CDR1 SGHRS, CDR2 YFSETQ. The V end lost 2 bases, the J end lost 5 bases, and 8 bases lay between the germline ends. The CDR3 has 14 amino acids. The CDR3 coding sequence is TGCGCCAGCAGCTTCATAGGGGATAATTCACCCCTCCACTTT. Protein sequence: CASSFIGDNSPLHF.

This chain connects TRBV3-1 to TRBJ1-1, with D possibly being TRBD1 (5 bases). The CDR3 spans 16 residues. Deletions cut 1 base from V and 2 bases from J, with 14 bases between. Germline values: CDR1 LGHDT, CDR2 YNNKEL (reference sequence). CDR3: CASSQGNGARNTEAFF. The DNA of the CDR3 is TGTGCCAGCAGCCAAGGAAACGGGGCACGTAACACTGAAGCTTTCTTT.

Ten or more counts support this clonotype. The V and J genes are TRBV10-2 and TRBJ2-7; TRBD2 is a possible D gene (5 bases). V was cut by 2 bases and J by 0 bases, with 17 bases left in between. The CDR3 totals 17 residues. Germline-derived CDR1 and CDR2 are WSHSY and SAAADI. CDR3 sequence reads: CASSETGLLVPSYEQYF. For the CDR3, the DNA is TGCGCCAGCAGTGAGACCGGACTCCTAGTACCCTCCTACGAGCAGTACTTC.

This clonotype has a count of ten or more. The CDR3 DNA is TGTGCCAGCAGTGGAAGGGACAGAGAAGCTTTCTTT. Its protein is CASSGRDREAFF. The chain links TRBV12-3 or TRBV12-4 to TRBJ1-1; TRBD1 agrees at 7 bases. The CDR3 has 12 residues. The V gene end was trimmed by 5 bases and the J gene end by 8 bases; junction bases not matched to a gene: 5.

The chain couples TRBV12-3 or TRBV12-4 to TRBJ1-2, with a possible D match to TRBD1 (5 bases). Trimming removed 3 bases at V and 4 bases at J, with 9 bases between. This CDR3 contains 13 residues. CDR3 residues: CASSLEGSYGYTF. The CDR3 DNA is TGTGCCAGCAGTTTGGAGGGGAGCTATGGCTACACCTTC.

The chain has TRBV24-1 and TRBJ2-2; possibly TRBD1 for D (5 bases). Trimming took 10 bases from V and 0 from J, leaving 11 bases between them. There are 14 residues in the CDR3. Germline V gene data show CDR1 as KGHDR and CDR2 as SFDVKD. The CDR3 coding sequence is TGTGCCACTCACACAGGTTCGAACACCGGGGAGCTGTTTTTT. As protein: CATHTGSNTGELFF.

This clonotype has at least ten counts. V gene TRBV7-2 combines with J gene TRBJ2-7, with D unresolved. CDR1 SGHTA and CDR2 FQGNSA come from the germline V gene. The length of the CDR3 is 12 residues. Deletions cut 5 bases from V and 5 bases from J, with 10 bases between. The CDR3 spells CASSQVIHEQYF. In DNA form, the CDR3 reads TGTGCCAGCAGCCAAGTAATCCACGAGCAGTACTTC.

Worth noting for this clonotype: A much larger clone differs by one base, so this may be a read error. This rearrangement joins TRBV9 to TRBJ2-7, with D tentatively TRBD1 (6 bases). Germline CDR1 reads SGDLS; CDR2 reads YYNGEE. The CDR3 loop spans 15 amino acids. CDR3 sequence: CASGVEGTPSYEQYF. In nucleotides, the CDR3 is TGTGCCAGCGGCGTAGAGGGGACACCCTCCTACGAGCAGTACTTC.

In this sample, this clonotype turned up many times. The genes are TRBV5-6 and TRBJ1-5; TRBD1 might be the D (5 bases). Germline lookup yields CDR1 SGHDT and CDR2 YYEEEE. The CDR3 is made up of 16 amino acids. V gave up 1 base and J gave up 0 bases, with 11 bases separating them. CDR3 DNA: TGTGCCAGCAGCTTGTTTGGAAGGGGTAGCAATCAGCCCCAGCATTTT. Encoded protein: CASSLFGRGSNQPQHF.

This clonotype has more than one count but fewer than ten. The rearrangement joins TRBV11-2 to TRBJ2-4; tentatively, D is TRBD1 or TRBD2 (6 bases each). V was clipped by 5 bases and J by 11 bases, with 22 bases between them. The CDR3 is made up of 15 amino acids. CDR1 is SGHAT, CDR2 FQNNGV, per germline. The CDR3, as DNA: TGTGCCAGCAGCAGTACCGGGCTACAGGGAGGTTTTCAGTACTTC. Translation: CASSSTGLQGGFQYF.

The chain has TRBV6-4 and TRBJ2-6, with TRBD1 matching 7 bases. The CDR3 covers 17 residues. Germline-derived CDR1 and CDR2 are MRHNA and SNTAGT. V shed 6 bases and J 1 base; nucleotides not matched to a gene: 9. The CDR3 sequence is CASSRDRISSGANVLTF. The DNA for the CDR3 is TGTGCCAGCAGCCGGGACAGAATATCATCTGGGGCCAACGTCCTGACTTTC.